The clone carrying this TCR beta chain was detected a few times. Its target is unknown. Trimming left V 5 bases short and J 0 bases short, with 8 bases between. CDR1 LGHDT and CDR2 YNNKEL come from the germline V gene (reference sequence). The CDR3 loop spans 15 amino acids. The data were taken from a study of response to subunit inactivated influenza vaccine. Study-wide points: Few additional T cells are recruited per seasonal influenza vaccination, authors suggested.

TCRdb recomputed calls from the RT-PCR reads with MiXCR, one row per CDR3 protein. Among roughly 620,000 distinct CDR3 sequences, roughly 10% were seen once, and the ten largest hold roughly 11%. These data were likewise used in another study, on T cells expressing NK-cell markers. This second study notes: Researchers built TCR beta cDNA using 5'RACE template switching with UMIs. The TCR beta repertoires were obtained from sorted CD3+CD56+NKG2C+, CD3+CD56+NKG2C- and CD3+CD56-NKG2C+ T cells. The dominant NKG2C+ clonotypes represented roughly 1.0-7.5% of CD8+ T cells in five to seven donors. Expanded NKG2C+ T cell clones had unclear HCMV specificity.

The chain combines TRBV3-1 with TRBJ1-6, with a possible D match to TRBD1 (5 bases). Sequencing was performed on PBMCs from blood, taken on the day of vaccination. The clonotype was recovered from a man aged 45-65 years who received an inactivated influenza vaccine. The CDR3 here is CASSGTSSYNSPLHF. The DNA for the CDR3 is TGTGCCAGCAGCGGGACGAGCTCCTATAATTCACCCCTCCACTTT.